These 26 T cell receptor beta chains originate from one sample sequenced in a study of blood T cell repertoires in COVID-19. The data were produced by immunoSEQ multiplex PCR, yet TCRdb's version contains in-frame clones alone and is incomplete. The data contain roughly 250,000 clones, 90% of them singletons. The sample taken for sequencing was peripheral blood. These receptors all come from a woman in her 40s with acute or convalescent COVID-19.

This chain joins TRBV9 and TRBJ2-5; D not resolved. CDR3 size: 17 residues. CDR1 SGDLS and CDR2 YYNGEE come from the germline V gene. Trimming left V 3 bases short and J 3 bases short, with 21 bases between. In DNA, the CDR3 is TGTGCCAGCAGCGCCCCACTTGAAGGTCGAGGCAAAGAGACCCAGTACTTC. This sequence encodes CASSAPLEGRGKETQYF.

V usage is TRBV5-1 and J usage is TRBJ1-2; D not certain. The CDR3 contains 15 residues. V was shortened by 0 bases and J by 2 bases, with 11 bases between the two germline ends. Germline V gene lookup returns CDR1 SGHRS and CDR2 YFSETQ. CDR3 nucleotides: TGCGCCAGCAGCTTGGATCGCAGGAAGAACTATGGCTACACCTTC. It yields the protein CASSLDRRKNYGYTF.

This chain joins TRBV6-6 and TRBJ1-6; D gene uncertain. The V gene lost 2 bases and the J gene lost 4 bases, with 6 bases spanning the gap. Germline CDR1 MNHNY, CDR2 SVGAGI (reference sequence). The CDR3 is 14 residues long. The CDR3 nucleotides are TGTGCCAGCAGTTACGTACGGTATAATTCACCCCTCCACTTT. This sequence encodes CASSYVRYNSPLHF.

The genes are TRBV7-9 and TRBJ1-2; D ambiguous. This CDR3 is 13 amino acids long. V lost 5 bases and J 3 bases, leaving 10 bases between the germline ends. Germline CDR1 reads SEHNR; CDR2 reads FQNEAQ (reference sequence). The CDR3 protein is CASSPPVDYGYTF. Here the CDR3 DNA reads TGTGCCAGCAGCCCGCCCGTAGACTATGGCTACACCTTC.

The V call is TRBV27, the J call TRBJ1-1; the D gene is possibly TRBD1 (6 bases). Looked up from germline, CDR1 is MNHEY and CDR2 is SMNVEV (reference sequence). This CDR3 spans 13 amino acids. V lost 1 base and J lost 6, with 9 bases in between. The CDR3 loop reads CASSLFAGAEAFF. In DNA form, the CDR3 reads TGTGCCAGCAGTTTATTTGCAGGGGCTGAAGCTTTCTTT.

CDR3 in DNA: TGTGCCAGCAGTGAATATATCGAGACCCAGTACTTC. The encoded protein is CASSEYIETQYF. The J gene is TRBJ2-5, the V gene TRBV25-1; D uncertain. V lost 0 bases to trimming and J lost 5 bases, with 4 bases between them. CDR3 length: 12 residues. Germline V lookup: CDR1 MGHDK, CDR2 SYGVNS.

The V and J genes are TRBV18 and TRBJ2-1; D might be TRBD2 (5 bases). Germline V gives CDR1 KGHSH, CDR2 LQKENI. The ends were cut back, 2 bases at V and 9 bases at J, with 5 bases in the middle. The CDR3 has 11 amino acids. The CDR3 DNA sequence: TGTGCCAGCTCACCAGGGAGTGAGCAGTTCTTC. This codes for CASSPGSEQFF.

The V and J genes are TRBV19 and TRBJ1-1; D is unclear. V lost 7 bases to trimming and J lost 3 bases, with 21 bases between them. CDR3 size: 16 residues. Germline CDR1 LNHDA, CDR2 SQIVND (reference sequence). The CDR3 protein is CASTTLKGVGDTEAFF. The CDR3 DNA is TGTGCCAGTACCACCCTCAAGGGCGTCGGGGACACTGAAGCTTTCTTT.

V is TRBV6-1 and J is TRBJ1-4; 7 nucleotides align to TRBD1. V gave up 4 bases and J gave up 1 base; unmatched junction bases: 9. The CDR3 loop spans 17 amino acids. The germline V gene has CDR1 MNHNS and CDR2 SASEGT. The CDR3 is CASSVSEGAETNEKLFF. The DNA of the CDR3 is TGTGCCAGCAGTGTAAGCGAGGGGGCGGAAACTAATGAAAAACTGTTTTTT.

The DNA for the CDR3 is TGTGCTAGTGGACGACAGGCGGCCACTGAAGCTTTCTTT. This encodes CASGRQAATEAFF. This chain connects TRBV12-5 to TRBJ1-1; D is perhaps TRBD1 (6 bases). The germline V gene has CDR1 LGHNT and CDR2 FRNRAP. This CDR3 has 13 amino acids. Trimming removed 6 bases at V and 4 bases at J, with 12 bases between.

This clone was observed a few times. The J gene is TRBJ1-1, the V gene TRBV28; D unclear. Germline-derived CDR1 and CDR2 are MDHEN and SYDVKM. The V end was cut by 7 bases, the J end by 4 bases, with 19 bases between. The CDR3 consists of 15 residues. The CDR3 DNA is TGTGCCAGCACTACGCCAGTCACGACGGGCACTGAAGCTTTCTTT. Its protein product is CASTTPVTTGTEAFF.

The chain links TRBV18 to TRBJ1-6; 10 nucleotides match TRBD1. CDR1 is KGHSH, CDR2 LQKENI, per germline. This CDR3 region has 15 residues. Unmatched junction bases numbered 8, after V lost 5 bases and J lost 10 bases. This chain's CDR3 is CASSATGTGESPLHF. CDR3 nucleotides: TGTGCCAGCTCAGCAACCGGGACAGGGGAGTCACCCCTCCACTTT. Full variable domain (rest looked up from reference TRBV18 and TRBJ1-6): NAGVMQNPRHLVRRRGQEARLRCSPMKGHSHVYWYRQLPEEGLKFMVYLQKENIIDESGMPKERFSAEFPKEGPSILRIQQVVRGDSAAYFCASSATGTGESPLHFGNGTRLTVT.

The rearrangement joins TRBV7-2 to TRBJ1-6; D may be TRBD1 (5 bases). Trimming stripped 4 bases from V and 6 bases from J, with 13 bases between. Germline V CDR1 and CDR2: SGHTA, FQGNSA. The CDR3 spans 15 residues. The CDR3 loop is CASSYRDFTNSPLHF. The CDR3, as DNA: TGTGCCAGCAGCTACCGGGACTTCACTAATTCACCCCTCCACTTT. The full variable domain, rest sourced from reference TRBV7-2 and TRBJ1-6, is GAGVSQSPSNKVTEKGKDVELRCDPISGHTALYWYRQSLGQGLEFLIYFQGNSAPDKSGLPSDRFSAERTGGSVSTLTIQRTQQEDSAVYLCASSYRDFTNSPLHFGNGTRLTVT.

This clone was seen only a few times. The rearrangement links TRBV14 to TRBJ1-3; maybe TRBD1 (5 bases). The germline V and J ends were trimmed by 1 base and 2 bases, with 12 bases remaining between them. The CDR3 has 16 amino acids. In germline, CDR1 is SGHDN, CDR2 FVKESK. For the CDR3, the DNA is TGTGCCAGCAGCCAAGGGTTGAAAGGGGCTGGAAACACCATATATTTT. Encoded protein: CASSQGLKGAGNTIYF.

The V and J genes are TRBV6-5 and TRBJ1-1; D unclear. This CDR3 region has 16 residues. CDR1 is MNHEY, CDR2 SVGAGI, per germline. V lost 2 bases, J lost 0 bases, and 13 bases lay in between. This CDR3 reads CASSYREAPLNTEAFF. The CDR3 DNA sequence: TGTGCCAGCAGTTACCGAGAGGCCCCATTGAACACTGAAGCTTTCTTT.

This clone was seen just once. The rearrangement uses TRBV5-4 and TRBJ1-4; a possible D gene is TRBD1 (6 bases). Per the germline V gene, CDR1 is SGHNT and CDR2 is YYREEE (reference sequence). CDR3 length: 13 amino acids. Trimming shortened V by 4 bases and J by 8 bases, and 12 bases separated the two germline ends. This chain's CDR3 is CASSGGQGEKLFF. The CDR3 nucleotides are TGTGCCAGCAGCGGGGGCCAAGGGGAAAAACTGTTTTTT.

V gene TRBV29-1 combines with J gene TRBJ1-2; 7 positions agree with TRBD1. The CDR3 covers 14 residues. The germline CDR1 and CDR2 sequences are SQVTM and ANQGSEA. After removal of 7 bases from V and 8 bases from J, the junction contained 16 bases not matched to a gene. In nucleotides, the CDR3 is TGCAGCGCCAAAGGGGGCATGGGGCTAAAAGGCTACACCTTC. Translated: CSAKGGMGLKGYTF.

V and J are TRBV14 and TRBJ1-2; TRBD1 matches 9 bases. The CDR3 runs to 19 residues. CDR1 SGHDN and CDR2 FVKESK come from the germline V gene. Trimming at V came to 0 bases and at J to 2 bases, leaving 13 bases not matched to a gene. The CDR3 region is CASSQDAIPGQGINYGYTF. The CDR3 DNA reads TGTGCCAGCAGCCAAGACGCTATACCGGGACAGGGAATAAACTATGGCTACACCTTC.

As regards this clone: Germline is not matched at one junction end, which may reflect a read error. V and J are TRBV24-1 and TRBJ1-6, with 7 nucleotides matching TRBD1. The CDR3 runs 17 residues. The V gene's germline CDR1 is KGHDR and CDR2 SFDVKD. CDR3 loop: CANSDYGTAYYNSPLHF. The CDR3 region has the DNA TGTGCCAACAGTGACTACGGGACAGCTTACTATAATTCACCCCTCCACTTT.

The chain has TRBV28 and TRBJ1-5, with D possibly TRBD1 on 5 matching bases. CDR3 length: 13 residues. The germline V gene encodes CDR1 MDHEN and CDR2 SYDVKM. V gave up 3 bases and J gave up 5 bases, with 8 bases separating them. CDR3 amino acids: CASSLEGHQPQHF. The CDR3 DNA follows: TGTGCCAGCAGTTTGGAGGGACATCAGCCCCAGCATTTT.

The J gene is TRBJ2-1, the V gene TRBV5-1, with 8 bases aligning to TRBD1. V lost 5 bases to trimming and J lost 7 bases; unmatched junction nucleotides: 11. This CDR3 has 15 amino acids. Germline CDR1 SGHRS, CDR2 YFSETQ. The CDR3: CASRYTGGTRNEQFF. CDR3 sequence (DNA): TGCGCCAGCAGGTATACAGGGGGAACTCGGAATGAGCAGTTCTTC. Full variable domain (missing parts from reference TRBV5-1 and TRBJ2-1): KAGVTQTPRYLIKTRGQQVTLSCSPISGHRSVSWYQQTPGQGLQFLFEYFSETQRNKGNFPGRFSGRQFSNSRSEMNVSTLELGDSALYLCASRYTGGTRNEQFFGPGTRLTVL.

The rearrangement links TRBV5-1 to TRBJ1-4, with 7 bases matching TRBD1. From germline, CDR1 is SGHRS and CDR2 YFSETQ. With 0 bases clipped from V and 5 bases from J, the junction kept 1 base outside the gene matches. CDR3 size: 14 residues. CDR3 sequence (DNA): TGCGCCAGCAGCTTGGTAGGGGGCAATGAAAAACTGTTTTTT. Amino acid sequence: CASSLVGGNEKLFF.

The gene calls are TRBV3-1 (or the pseudogene TRBV3-2) and TRBJ2-5; the D is unclear. Germline V gives CDR1 LGHDT, CDR2 YNNKEL (reference sequence). This CDR3 region has 13 residues. With 4 bases removed from V and 3 bases from J, the gap between germline ends came to 9 bases. In nucleotides, the CDR3 is TGTGCCAGCAGCCGCCGGGTCAAAGAGACCCAGTACTTC. The encoded protein is CASSRRVKETQYF.

This clone was seen at least ten times. This chain connects TRBV2 to TRBJ1-2, with TRBD1 identical over 12 bases. This CDR3 comprises 14 residues. The V and J ends lost 6 bases and 8 bases, in that order; junction bases with no gene match: 7. Germline assignment: CDR1 SNHLY and CDR2 FYNNEI. The CDR3 nucleotides are TGTGCCAGCAGGGGACAGGGGGCTCCAAGCGGCTACACCTTC. It specifies CASRGQGAPSGYTF.

This chain links TRBV6-1 with TRBJ1-4; a weak D match, TRBD1 (5 bases). This CDR3 has 16 amino acids. The V and J ends lost 3 bases and 8 bases respectively, with 19 bases between them. Germline values: CDR1 MNHNS, CDR2 SASEGT. CDR3 sequence (DNA): TGTGCCAGCAGTGAGAGGCCCCCCAGGGAGGGAGAAAAACTGTTTTTT. Protein product: CASSERPPREGEKLFF.

CDR3 loop: CASSFGTGADTQYF. In nucleotides, the CDR3 is TGTGCCAGCAGCTTCGGGACAGGGGCAGATACGCAGTATTTT. The chain joins TRBV11-3 to TRBJ2-3; 10 bases map to TRBD1. Germline assignment: CDR1 SGHNT and CDR2 YENEEA. J gave up 4 bases and V 3 bases, and 1 base lay outside the gene matches. This CDR3 has 14 amino acids.